This entry lists 27 T cell receptor beta chains sequenced from one sample in a study of T cells after posttransplantation cyclophosphamide. Here immunoSEQ multiplex PCR was the method, and the copy in TCRdb shows in-frame clones only, minus some. The table has tens of thousands of clones, almost 75% seen once. The sequenced material came from memory CD4+ T cells sorted from PBMCs. The receptor set was obtained from a woman aged 60 to 75 in good health, CMV-negative, and a related stem cell transplant donor.

The V and J genes are TRBV6-5 and TRBJ1-2, with a possible D match to TRBD1 (5 bases). Germline loops: CDR1 MNHEY, CDR2 SVGAGI. This CDR3 is 16 amino acids long. The ends were cut back, 0 bases at V and 2 bases at J, with 13 bases in the middle. The CDR3 spells CASSYSSGTLNYGYTF. Written as DNA, the CDR3 is TGTGCCAGCAGTTACTCGAGCGGGACCCTAAACTATGGCTACACCTTC.

The J gene is TRBJ2-3, the V gene TRBV29-1; 7 bases fit TRBD1. The CDR3 extends over 13 amino acids. CDR1 and CDR2 (germline): SQVTM, ANQGSEA. The trim removed 7 bases at V and 5 bases at J, leaving 9 bases unmatched. CDR3 in DNA: TGCAGCGGTAAACAGGGGATTGGAGATACGCAGTATTTT. Its protein is CSGKQGIGDTQYF.

This clone was counted between two and nine times. Other DNA sequences within the sample encode an identical CDR3. V usage is TRBV2 and J usage is TRBJ1-1; 7 bases fit TRBD1. From germline, CDR1 is SNHLY and CDR2 FYNNEI. Trimming took 7 bases from V and 5 from J; bases not matched to a gene: 4. The CDR3 loop spans 12 amino acids. DNA of the CDR3: TGTGCCAGCACAGCAGGGGGGACTGAAGCTTTCTTT. Protein: CASTAGGTEAFF.

The genes are TRBV7-2 and TRBJ2-1; a possible D gene is TRBD1 (5 bases). The CDR3 contains 13 residues. The V gene lost 5 bases and the J gene lost 10 bases, with 15 bases spanning the gap. The germline V gene has CDR1 SGHTA and CDR2 FQGNSA. Written as DNA, the CDR3 is TGTGCCAGCAGCCCCGGTATCCAGGGCGAGCAGTTCTTC. This encodes CASSPGIQGEQFF.

The genes are TRBV30 and TRBJ2-1, with 7 nucleotides matching TRBD2. With V trimmed by 2 bases and J by 7 bases, 8 bases remained unmatched. Germline-derived CDR1 and CDR2 are GTSNPN and SVGIG (reference sequence). The CDR3 covers 14 residues. The CDR3 DNA reads as TGTGCCTGGAGTAAGAGGGAGGGCCGGAATGAGCAGTTCTTC. This encodes CAWSKREGRNEQFF.

The chain couples TRBV7-2 to TRBJ2-3, with 10 positions matching TRBD2. The junction had 3 bases not matched to a gene; V was cut back by 2 bases and J by 7 bases. Germline CDR1 is SGHTA and CDR2 is FQGNSA. This CDR3 comprises 14 residues. CDR3 sequence reads: CASSLRTSGNTQYF. DNA for the CDR3: TGTGCCAGCAGCTTAAGAACTAGCGGGAATACGCAGTATTTT.

The chain combines TRBV6-5 with TRBJ2-1, with 11 bases aligning to TRBD2. Losses at the gene ends were 6 bases for V and 8 bases for J; bases not matched to a gene: 9. Germline CDR1 reads MNHEY; CDR2 reads SVGAGI. This CDR3 contains 15 residues. Here the CDR3 reads CASRLTSGGLDEQFF. The CDR3 coding sequence is TGTGCCAGCAGGCTTACTAGCGGGGGTTTGGATGAGCAGTTCTTC.

This clone is a singleton in its sample. V gene TRBV30 combines with J gene TRBJ1-2; TRBD1 is a possible D gene (6 bases). The CDR3 extends over 15 amino acids. Between the trimmed V and J ends, which lost 2 bases and 1 base, there was a span of 14 bases. Germline lookup yields CDR1 GTSNPN and CDR2 SVGIG (reference sequence). CDR3 region: CAWSSSRGYNYGYTF. CDR3 DNA sequence: TGTGCCTGGAGTTCATCCAGGGGATATAACTATGGCTACACCTTC.

The chain has TRBV28 and TRBJ2-1; TRBD2 matches at 7 bases. The trim removed 6 bases at V and 0 bases at J, leaving 2 bases unmatched. Germline V lookup: CDR1 MDHEN, CDR2 SYDVKM. The CDR3 sequence is 14 residues long. For the CDR3, the DNA is TGTGCCAGCAGCCGCGGGGGCTCCTACAATGAGCAGTTCTTC. Protein: CASSRGGSYNEQFF.

CDR3 loop: CASRRDTPYEQYF. In DNA form, the CDR3 reads TGCGCCAGCAGAAGGGACACCCCCTACGAGCAGTACTTC. The chain recombines TRBV5-1 with TRBJ2-7, with D tentatively TRBD1 (6 bases). Germline CDR1 SGHRS, CDR2 YFSETQ. V was trimmed by 5 bases and J by 2 bases, leaving 11 bases between them. The CDR3 is 13 amino acids.

V and J are TRBV7-2 and TRBJ2-2; D is undetermined. The germline gives CDR1 SGHTA, CDR2 FQGNSA. The germline V and J ends were trimmed by 5 bases and 2 bases, with 12 bases remaining between them. This CDR3 has 15 residues. The CDR3 sequence is CASSAPVFNTGELFF. Here the CDR3 DNA reads TGTGCCAGCAGCGCACCAGTGTTCAACACCGGGGAGCTGTTTTTT.

To note about this clone: Different DNA sequences within this sample yield the same CDR3. This chain links TRBV4-1 with TRBJ1-5; D is unclear. The CDR3 runs 14 residues. Germline CDR1 and CDR2: MGHRA and YSYEKL. V lost 0 bases, J lost 2 bases, and 5 bases lay in between. The CDR3 is CASSQDSGNQPQHF. Written as DNA, the CDR3 is TGCGCCAGCAGCCAAGATAGCGGCAATCAGCCCCAGCATTTT.

The chain carries TRBV7-8 and TRBJ1-4, with TRBD1 identical over 9 bases. CDR3 length equals 15 residues. Losses at the gene ends were 5 bases for V and 16 bases for J; bases not matched to a gene: 17. Germline V CDR1 and CDR2: SGHVS, FQNEAQ. CDR3 bases: TGTGCCAGCAGCCCTAGGACAGGGGAAGAGATAGGTCCGTTTTTT. Protein: CASSPRTGEEIGPFF. The full variable domain, completed using reference TRBV7-8 and TRBJ1-4, is GAGVSQSPRYKVAKRGQDVALRCDPISGHVSLFWYQQALGQGPEFLTYFQNEAQLDKSGLPSDRFFAERPEGSVSTLKIQRTQQEDSAVYLCASSPRTGEEIGPFFGSGTQLSVL.

The gene calls are TRBV5-1 and TRBJ1-2; tentative D call: TRBD1 (5 bases). V was clipped by 2 bases and J by 5 bases, with 13 bases between them. The length of the CDR3 is 14 residues. CDR1 is SGHRS and CDR2 is YFSETQ in the germline V gene. In DNA form, the CDR3 reads TGCGCCAGCAGCTTCGAGACAGAAACGTATGGCTACACCTTC. It translates to CASSFETETYGYTF.

This clone was detected only once. The V call is TRBV5-5, the J call TRBJ1-4, with a tentative D call TRBD1 (6 bases). V lost 4 bases to trimming and J lost 4 bases, with 17 bases between them. CDR1 and CDR2 (germline): SGHKS, YYEKEE (reference sequence). CDR3 length equals 16 residues. The CDR3 sequence is CASSANSGALNEKLFF. CDR3 nucleotide sequence: TGTGCCAGCAGCGCCAACTCAGGGGCACTTAATGAAAAACTGTTTTTT.

The chain employs TRBV9 and TRBJ2-1; 11 positions agree with TRBD2. The CDR3 is 15 amino acids. V lost 5 bases, J lost 9 bases, and 10 bases stayed unmatched. In germline, CDR1 is SGDLS, CDR2 YYNGEE. The CDR3 sequence: CASSSDTSGSSEQFF. For the CDR3, the DNA is TGTGCCAGCAGTAGCGATACTAGCGGGAGCTCTGAGCAGTTCTTC.

The CDR3 region is CASSRTGYMNTEAFF. CDR3 bases: TGTGCCAGCAGTCGGACAGGGTACATGAACACTGAAGCTTTCTTT. The chain links TRBV27 to TRBJ1-1; 8 nucleotides line up with TRBD1. Germline trimming cut 5 bases from V and 0 bases from J; bases unmatched to any gene: 5. CDR1 MNHEY and CDR2 SMNVEV come from the germline V gene (reference sequence). The CDR3 sequence is 15 residues long.

The chain is built from TRBV5-1 and TRBJ2-7; TRBD2 might be the D (6 bases). Between the trimmed V and J ends, which lost 0 bases and 5 bases, there was a span of 15 bases. From germline, CDR1 is SGHRS and CDR2 YFSETQ. The CDR3 covers 15 residues. CDR3 DNA sequence: TGCGCCAGCAGCTTGGGGCGGGGTTTGTTTCACGAGCAGTACTTC. This sequence encodes CASSLGRGLFHEQYF. Looking up the rest from reference TRBV5-1 and TRBJ2-7 gives the full variable domain: KAGVTQTPRYLIKTRGQQVTLSCSPISGHRSVSWYQQTPGQGLQFLFEYFSETQRNKGNFPGRFSGRQFSNSRSEMNVSTLELGDSALYLCASSLGRGLFHEQYFGPGTRLTVT.

Of note for this clone: The germline gene is not matched at one end of the junction; a read error may be the cause. This chain connects TRBV11-2 to TRBJ1-2; 12 nucleotides agree with TRBD1. This CDR3 has 13 amino acids. The V gene's germline CDR1 is SGHAT and CDR2 FQNNGV. The CDR3, as DNA: TGTGCCAGCAGCTCCCGGGACAGGGGGCCCTCTAGGTTC. This gives the protein CASSSRDRGPSRF.

This chain uses TRBV5-5 with TRBJ1-6; possibly TRBD1 for D (6 bases). V lost 3 bases to trimming and J lost 2 bases, with 18 bases between them. This CDR3 spans 18 amino acids. From germline, CDR1 is SGHKS and CDR2 YYEKEE (reference sequence). The CDR3 DNA reads as TGTGCCAGCAGCTCTGAACTGAGGGGGGGCACCTATAATTCACCCCTCCACTTT. Translation gives CASSSELRGGTYNSPLHF.

This clone was seen just once. CDR3 sequence reads: CAWSVRRDHEQYF. The DNA of the CDR3 is TGTGCCTGGAGTGTCCGGAGGGACCACGAGCAGTACTTC. The chain has TRBV30 and TRBJ2-5; a weak D match, TRBD2 (6 bases). TRBJ2-7 explains the end of the DNA better; the J call may be wrong. CDR3 length: 13 residues. Germline V lookup: CDR1 GTSNPN, CDR2 SVGIG (reference sequence).

This sequence joins TRBV7-9 and TRBJ2-2; 11 nucleotides line up with TRBD1. Germline V gene lookup returns CDR1 SEHNR and CDR2 FQNEAQ (reference sequence). The CDR3 is 15 amino acids. J gave up 6 bases and V 1 base, and 1 base lay outside the gene matches. The CDR3 here is CASSLGTGGAGELFF. In DNA, the CDR3 is TGTGCCAGCAGCTTAGGGACAGGGGGCGCCGGGGAGCTGTTTTTT.

Only one count was recorded for this clone. This chain links TRBV18 with TRBJ1-2; TRBD1 aligns across 8 bases. The CDR3 length is 14 residues. After removal of 4 bases from V and 5 bases from J, the junction contained 6 bases not matched to a gene. Germline lookup yields CDR1 KGHSH and CDR2 LQKENI. In nucleotides, the CDR3 is TGTGCCAGCTCACGCGACAGGGGTTGGTATGGCTACACCTTC. As protein: CASSRDRGWYGYTF.

The chain uses TRBV29-1 and TRBJ1-1; 7 positions match TRBD1. The CDR3 totals 12 residues. The germline gives CDR1 SQVTM, CDR2 ANQGSEA. Trimming at V came to 6 bases and at J to 2 bases, leaving 3 bases not matched to a gene. As DNA, the CDR3 is TGCAGCGTGGGACAGACCAACACTGAAGCTTTCTTT. Translation gives CSVGQTNTEAFF.

The chain carries TRBV6-6 and TRBJ1-5, with D unresolved. Germline lookup yields CDR1 MNHNY and CDR2 SVGAGI (reference sequence). V lost 9 bases and J 3 bases, leaving 15 bases between the germline ends. The CDR3 consists of 14 residues. The CDR3, as DNA: TGTGCCAGTGTCCTCTATAGCTCCAATCAGCCCCAGCATTTT. Amino acid sequence: CASVLYSSNQPQHF.

V is TRBV7-8 and J is TRBJ2-4; 8 nucleotides line up with TRBD1. From germline, CDR1 is SGHVS and CDR2 FQNEAQ. V was pared by 1 base and J by 3 bases, with 8 bases of the junction left unmatched. The CDR3 runs 17 residues. DNA for the CDR3: TGTGCCAGCAGCTTAGTAACGATCGGACAGGGCAAAAACATTCAGTACTTC. It translates to CASSLVTIGQGKNIQYF.

V gene TRBV5-1 combines with J gene TRBJ1-5; D is unclear. The CDR3 has 13 residues. Germline V gene data show CDR1 as SGHRS and CDR2 as YFSETQ. The CDR3 is CVDSRVPNQPQHF. As DNA, the CDR3 is TGCGTTGACTCGAGGGTTCCCAATCAGCCCCAGCATTTT.